This entry concerns a single TCR beta chain. This entry is derived from a study of OX40 agonist ivuxolimab in advanced cancers. Sequencing was performed with immunoSEQ multiplex PCR; in TCRdb, only in-frame clones are kept and a portion is missing. The table shows over 80,000 clones, with over 65% occurring only once. With 2 bases removed from V and 11 bases from J, the gap between germline ends came to 12 bases. This CDR3 comprises 12 residues. Germline values: CDR1 SEHNR, CDR2 FQNEAQ (reference sequence). Here the sequenced sample was CD4+ or CD8+ T cells sorted from blood, taken in a trial of the OX40 agonist ivuxolimab. J is TRBJ1-1 and V is TRBV7-9, with D maybe TRBD1 (6 bases). This clonotype was obtained from an adult with an advanced solid tumor such as melanoma, head and neck, liver or kidney cancer. DNA of the CDR3: TGTGCCAGCAGCTTATCAGGGGAGGTGGCTTTCTTT. Its protein is CASSLSGEVAFF.